This TCR beta chain was identified during a study of CD8 T cells in ankylosing spondylitis. The CDR3 loop spans 15 amino acids. The V gene lost 1 base and the J gene lost 8 bases, with 13 bases spanning the gap. Germline CDR1 SGDLS, CDR2 YYNGEE. About this clonotype: Its antigen is not known.

Findings and limits, study-wide: Reportedly, significant enrichment of disease-linked clones occurred in matched ankylosing spondylitis synovial fluid.

Libraries for TCR beta were made by quantitative 5'-RACE with molecular barcodes. A single record per CDR3 protein comes from TCRdb applying MiXCR to the 5' RACE reads. The data contain 150,000 to 200,000 distinct CDR3 sequences, approximately 20% of them seen just once; the ten biggest clones take up roughly 7.7%. The receptor was isolated from a male donor with ankylosing spondylitis or in good health (not recorded which). The V call is TRBV9, the J call TRBJ1-6, with a tentative D call TRBD1 (5 bases). The specimen was blood, either unsorted or a sorted T cell fraction (not recorded which). CDR3 loop: CASSVRDGGYSPLHF. As DNA, the CDR3 is TGTGCCAGCAGCGTAAGGGACGGAGGGTATTCACCCCTCCACTTT.